The clone carrying this TCR beta chain was picked up many times. What it binds is unknown. The source of the sample is a study of T cells in Graves' hyperthyroidism and ophthalmopathy. The study, taken as a whole, reports: Also found in blood were most expanded thyroid clonotypes above 0.001. Ophthalmopathy and stable hyperthyroidism were told apart by a 13 V-J model.

Amplification yielded TCR beta CDR3 regions, with RNA transcripts as the source. Carried out on the TCR CDR3, a first-round RT-PCR used the HTBI primer set. TCRdb called the multiplex PCR reads again in MiXCR, with one record for every CDR3 protein. This table holds about 640,000 distinct CDR3 sequences, less than 45% found once. Germline-derived CDR1 and CDR2 are DFQATT and SNEGSKA (reference sequence). V shed 1 base and J shed 1 base, with 7 bases lying between them. CDR3 length: 13 amino acids. The receptor was derived from an adult man with Graves' disease, either hyperthyroidism or ophthalmopathy (not recorded which). The sequencing sample was made of peripheral blood or thyroid tissue (not recorded which). V is TRBV20-1 and J is TRBJ2-5; D is unclear. CDR3 DNA: TGCAGTGCTAGAGGTAGCAGCCAAGAGACCCAGTACTTC. Translated: CSARGSSQETQYF.